A single sample is the source of the 10 T cell receptor beta chains below, sequenced in a study of cytomegalovirus exposure and HLA in healthy donors. Clones were read by immunoSEQ multiplex PCR, and TCRdb kept only the in-frame ones, dropping some. In the table there are about 200,000 clones, around 83% of which are singletons. The sequenced sample was PBMCs. These receptors were taken from a woman aged 25 to 39 in good health and CMV-seropositive.

This clone was found once. The chain couples TRBV6-6 to TRBJ1-4, with D maybe TRBD1 (6 bases). The CDR3 is 14 residues long. V was clipped by 5 bases and J by 0 bases, with 7 bases between them. Germline V gene data show CDR1 as MNHNY and CDR2 as SVGAGI (reference sequence). CDR3 coding DNA: TGTGCCAGCAGTGACAGGTCAACTAATGAAAAACTGTTTTTT. It codes for CASSDRSTNEKLFF.

As regards this clone: The sample has other DNA sequences that encode this CDR3 too. The chain carries TRBV9 and TRBJ2-1; 9 positions agree with TRBD1. The J segment lost 6 bases and the V segment lost 0 bases, leaving 1 base of the junction unmatched. CDR3 size: 14 residues. Germline-derived CDR1 and CDR2 are SGDLS and YYNGEE. Here the CDR3 reads CASSVGQGGNEQFF. Written as DNA, the CDR3 is TGTGCCAGCAGCGTAGGACAGGGGGGCAATGAGCAGTTCTTC.

The rearrangement uses TRBV5-1 and TRBJ2-1, with a weak D call TRBD2 (7 bases). V shed 4 bases and J shed 9 bases, with 20 bases lying between them. Germline V CDR1 and CDR2: SGHRS, YFSETQ. There are 15 residues in the CDR3. CDR3 coding DNA: TGCGCCAGCAGCCCTACCCTAGCGGAGGGGGGTGAGCAGTTCTTC. It is translated as CASSPTLAEGGEQFF.

This rearrangement joins TRBV6-4 to TRBJ2-7; 7 nucleotides line up with TRBD2. This CDR3 region has 15 residues. CDR1 and CDR2 (germline): MRHNA, SNTAGT. V dropped 4 bases and J dropped 7; count of bases not matched to a gene: 13. The CDR3: CASSVLGGRANEQYF. In DNA, the CDR3 is TGTGCCAGCAGTGTTTTGGGAGGGAGGGCCAATGAGCAGTACTTC.

The DNA for the CDR3 is TGTGCCACCAGCTATGAGGGGGCTAGCAATCAGCCCCAGCATTTT. Translation gives CATSYEGASNQPQHF. The chain employs TRBV15 and TRBJ1-5, with 7 positions matching TRBD1. V was clipped by 5 bases and J by 0 bases; unmatched bases: 4. This CDR3 has 15 amino acids. Germline CDR1 LNHNV, CDR2 YYDKDF (reference sequence).

The J gene is TRBJ1-2, the V gene TRBV6-1, with D hard to call. V was clipped by 2 bases and J by 2 bases, with 15 bases between them. CDR3 length: 16 amino acids. Germline V CDR1 and CDR2: MNHNS, SASEGT. CDR3 in DNA: TGTGCCAGCAGTGAATTGGAGGGATTGGTAAACTATGGCTACACCTTC. Residues: CASSELEGLVNYGYTF.

This chain uses TRBV4-2 with TRBJ2-5; 11 bases fit TRBD2. Trimming removed 3 bases from V and 3 bases from J; junction bases left unmatched: 6. Looked up from germline, CDR1 is LGHNA and CDR2 is YNFKEQ. The CDR3 is 16 amino acids. The CDR3 loop is CASSQGSGRVEETQYF. The CDR3 nucleotides read TGTGCCAGCAGCCAGGGTAGCGGGAGGGTGGAAGAGACCCAGTACTTC.

The gene calls are TRBV18 and TRBJ1-5; D not certain. The V end lost 2 bases, the J end lost 5 bases, and 10 bases lay between the germline ends. Germline values: CDR1 KGHSH, CDR2 LQKENI. The CDR3 has 14 amino acids. CDR3 coding DNA: TGTGCCAGCTCACCAGCCGGGAAAGATCAGCCCCAGCATTTT. It specifies CASSPAGKDQPQHF.

This clone was observed a few times. J is TRBJ2-1 and V is TRBV4-2; 11 positions match TRBD2. Germline CDR1 LGHNA, CDR2 YNFKEQ. The CDR3 is 19 amino acids. V lost 2 bases to trimming and J lost 7 bases; unmatched junction nucleotides: 16. CDR3: CASSQSGTSGTFGGNEQFF. The CDR3 bases are TGTGCCAGCAGCCAATCCGGGACTAGCGGAACTTTCGGGGGGAATGAGCAGTTCTTC.

The chain couples TRBV6-5 to TRBJ1-3, with 7 positions matching TRBD1. J lost 7 bases, V lost 6 bases, and 9 bases had no gene match. This CDR3 has 14 residues. Germline V lookup: CDR1 MNHEY, CDR2 SVGAGI. The CDR3 loop is CASSPTQDRNTIYF. DNA for the CDR3: TGTGCCAGCAGCCCCACTCAGGACAGGAACACCATATATTTT.